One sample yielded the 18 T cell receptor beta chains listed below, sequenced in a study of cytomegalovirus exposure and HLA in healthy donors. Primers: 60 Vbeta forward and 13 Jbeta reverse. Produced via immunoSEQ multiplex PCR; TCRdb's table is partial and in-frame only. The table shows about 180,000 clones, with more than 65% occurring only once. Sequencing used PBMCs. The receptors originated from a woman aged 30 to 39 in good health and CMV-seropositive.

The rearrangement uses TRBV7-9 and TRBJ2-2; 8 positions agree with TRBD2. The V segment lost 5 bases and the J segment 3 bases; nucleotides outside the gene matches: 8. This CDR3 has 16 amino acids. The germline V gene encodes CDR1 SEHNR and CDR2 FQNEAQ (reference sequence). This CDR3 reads CASSRRGGRDTGELFF. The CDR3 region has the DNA TGTGCCAGCAGCCGTCGGGGGGGAAGGGACACCGGGGAGCTGTTTTTT.

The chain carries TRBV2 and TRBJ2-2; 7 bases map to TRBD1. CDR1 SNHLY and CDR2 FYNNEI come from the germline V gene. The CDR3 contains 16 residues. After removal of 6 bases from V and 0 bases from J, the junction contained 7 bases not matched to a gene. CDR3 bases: TGTGCCAGCAGCAAAGAGGGACAGCCGAACACCGGGGAGCTGTTTTTT. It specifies CASSKEGQPNTGELFF.

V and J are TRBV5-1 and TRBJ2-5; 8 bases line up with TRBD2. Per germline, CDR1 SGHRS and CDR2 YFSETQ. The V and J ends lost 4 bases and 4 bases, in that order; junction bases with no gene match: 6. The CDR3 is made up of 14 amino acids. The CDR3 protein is CASSPNSGGETQYF. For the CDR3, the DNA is TGCGCCAGCAGCCCTAACAGCGGGGGAGAGACCCAGTACTTC.

CDR3 bases: TGTGCCAGCAGCTCCCCGAGGGTCACTGAAGCTTTCTTT. It specifies CASSSPRVTEAFF. The genes are TRBV11-2 and TRBJ1-1; D gene uncertain. Germline loops: CDR1 SGHAT, CDR2 FQNNGV. The CDR3 is made up of 13 amino acids. V shed 4 bases and J shed 4 bases, with 10 bases lying between them.

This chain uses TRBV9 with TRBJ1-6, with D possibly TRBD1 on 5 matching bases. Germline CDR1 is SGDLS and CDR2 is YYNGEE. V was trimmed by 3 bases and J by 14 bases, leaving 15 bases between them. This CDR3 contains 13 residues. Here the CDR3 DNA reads TGTGCCAGCAGCGAGCTAGGGGTCTCTTCCCTCCACTTT. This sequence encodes CASSELGVSSLHF.

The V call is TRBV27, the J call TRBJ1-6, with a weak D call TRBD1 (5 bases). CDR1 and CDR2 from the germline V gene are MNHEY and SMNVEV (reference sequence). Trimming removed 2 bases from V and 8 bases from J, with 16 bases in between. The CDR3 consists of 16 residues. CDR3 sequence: CASSLRWGGFDSPLHF. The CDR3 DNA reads TGTGCCAGCAGTTTACGTTGGGGGGGGTTCGATTCACCCCTCCACTTT.

Here the CDR3 DNA reads TGTGCCAGCAGCTTGCTCAGCGGGGGGCTCAAGCAAGAGACCCAGTACTTC. Translated: CASSLLSGGLKQETQYF. This chain connects TRBV5-8 to TRBJ2-5; 9 bases are shared with TRBD2. The junction had 9 bases not matched to a gene; V was cut back by 1 base and J by 2 bases. The CDR3 extends over 17 amino acids. Germline CDR1 reads SGHTS; CDR2 reads YDEGEE. The full variable domain, rest sourced from reference TRBV5-8 and TRBJ2-5, is EAGVTQSPTHLIKTRGQQATLRCSPISGHTSVYWYQQALGLGLQFLLWYDEGEERNRGNFPPRFSGRQFPNYSSELNVNALELEDSALYLCASSLLSGGLKQETQYFGPGTRLLVL.

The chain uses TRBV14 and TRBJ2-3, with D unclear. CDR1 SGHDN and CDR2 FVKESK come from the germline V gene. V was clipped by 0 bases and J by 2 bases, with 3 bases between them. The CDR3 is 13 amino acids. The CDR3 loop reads CASSQDFTDTQYF. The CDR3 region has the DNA TGTGCCAGCAGCCAAGACTTCACAGATACGCAGTATTTT.

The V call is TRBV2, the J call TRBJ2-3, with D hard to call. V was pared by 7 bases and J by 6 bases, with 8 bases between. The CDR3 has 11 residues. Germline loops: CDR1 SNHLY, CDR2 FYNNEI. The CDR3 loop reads CASTWADTQYF. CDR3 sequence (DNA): TGTGCCAGCACCTGGGCCGATACGCAGTATTTT.

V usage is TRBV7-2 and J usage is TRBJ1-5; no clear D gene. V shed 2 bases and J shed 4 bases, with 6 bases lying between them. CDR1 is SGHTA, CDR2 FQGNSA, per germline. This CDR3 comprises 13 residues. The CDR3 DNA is TGTGCCAGCAGCTTAAGCCCAAATCAGCCCCAGCATTTT. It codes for CASSLSPNQPQHF.

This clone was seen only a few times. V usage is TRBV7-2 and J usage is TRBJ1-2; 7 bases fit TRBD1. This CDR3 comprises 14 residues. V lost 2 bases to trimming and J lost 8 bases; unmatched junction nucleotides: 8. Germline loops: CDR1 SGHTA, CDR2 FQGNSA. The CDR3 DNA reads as TGTGCCAGCAGCTTATTTGGCAGGGGGTTGGGCTACACCTTC. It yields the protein CASSLFGRGLGYTF.

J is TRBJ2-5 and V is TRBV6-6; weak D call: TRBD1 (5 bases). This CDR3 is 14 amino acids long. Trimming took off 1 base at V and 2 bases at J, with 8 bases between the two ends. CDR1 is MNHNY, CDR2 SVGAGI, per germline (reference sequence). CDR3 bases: TGTGCCAGCAGTTACTGGGGCGTACAAGAGACCCAGTACTTC. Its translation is CASSYWGVQETQYF.

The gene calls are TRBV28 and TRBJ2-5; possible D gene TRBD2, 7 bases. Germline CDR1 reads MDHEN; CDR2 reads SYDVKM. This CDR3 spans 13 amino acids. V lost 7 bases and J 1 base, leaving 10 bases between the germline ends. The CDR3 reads CASTGGPQETQYF. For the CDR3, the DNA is TGTGCCAGCACCGGGGGGCCCCAAGAGACCCAGTACTTC.

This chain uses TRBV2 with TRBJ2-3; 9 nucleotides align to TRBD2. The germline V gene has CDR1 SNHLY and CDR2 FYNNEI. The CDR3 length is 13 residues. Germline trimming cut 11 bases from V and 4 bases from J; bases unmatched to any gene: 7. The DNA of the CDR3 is TGTGCCGCACCGGGACTAGCTGCAGATACGCAGTATTTT. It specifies CAAPGLAADTQYF.

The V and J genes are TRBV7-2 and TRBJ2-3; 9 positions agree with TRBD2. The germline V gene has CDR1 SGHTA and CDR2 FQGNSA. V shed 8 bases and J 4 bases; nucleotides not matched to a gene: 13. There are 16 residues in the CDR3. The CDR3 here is CASSGQSGGRADTQYF. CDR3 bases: TGTGCCAGCTCCGGGCAGAGCGGGGGGAGGGCAGATACGCAGTATTTT.

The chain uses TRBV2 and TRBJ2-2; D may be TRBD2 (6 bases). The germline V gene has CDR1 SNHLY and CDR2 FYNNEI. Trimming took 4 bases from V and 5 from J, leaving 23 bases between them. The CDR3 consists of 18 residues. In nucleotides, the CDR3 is TGTGCCAGCAGTGGTGTGAGGACTACAGGCCCGGGAACCGGGGAGCTGTTTTTT. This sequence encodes CASSGVRTTGPGTGELFF.

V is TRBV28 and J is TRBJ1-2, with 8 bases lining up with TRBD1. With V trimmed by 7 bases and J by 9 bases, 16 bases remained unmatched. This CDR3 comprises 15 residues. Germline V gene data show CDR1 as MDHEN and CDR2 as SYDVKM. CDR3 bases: TGTGCCAGCAACACCGCGGACAGGGCTCGTAGAAGCTACACCTTC. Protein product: CASNTADRARRSYTF.

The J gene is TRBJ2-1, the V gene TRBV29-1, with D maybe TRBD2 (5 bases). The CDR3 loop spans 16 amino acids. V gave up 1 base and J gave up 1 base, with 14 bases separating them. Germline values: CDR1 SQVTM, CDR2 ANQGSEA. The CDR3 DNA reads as TGCAGCGTTGAAGGGGCGGAGGCCTTGTCCTACAATGAGCAGTTCTTC. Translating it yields CSVEGAEALSYNEQFF.